Below are 27 T cell receptor beta chains sequenced from a single sample in a study. The protocol was immunoSEQ multiplex PCR, while the TCRdb copy is restricted to in-frame clones and leaves out a portion. This table holds some 68,000 clones, around 95% found once. The specimen was PBMCs. The receptors stem from a middle-aged man with rheumatoid arthritis.

V is TRBV6-5 and J is TRBJ1-3, with 9 bases aligning to TRBD1. The J segment lost 4 bases and the V segment lost 7 bases, leaving 5 bases of the junction unmatched. The germline V gene encodes CDR1 MNHEY and CDR2 SVGAGI. This CDR3 has 14 residues. CDR3 amino acids: CASIRDRVGNTIYF. The CDR3 DNA reads TGTGCCAGCATCCGGGACAGGGTAGGAAACACCATATATTTT.

This chain links TRBV10-3 with TRBJ2-3; 12 bases line up with TRBD2. CDR1 and CDR2 (germline): ENHRY, SYGVKD. Trimming took 4 bases from V and 1 from J; bases not matched to a gene: 6. The CDR3 totals 17 residues. This CDR3 is CAISGTSGNLGTDTQYF. CDR3 DNA: TGTGCCATCAGTGGGACTAGCGGGAACCTAGGCACAGATACGCAGTATTTT.

This chain uses TRBV9 with TRBJ2-7; 9 nucleotides match TRBD1. J was trimmed by 3 bases and V by 0 bases; bases with no gene match: 7. Germline V gives CDR1 SGDLS, CDR2 YYNGEE. The CDR3 contains 16 residues. The CDR3 spells CASSVGDRVRNYEQYF. CDR3 coding DNA: TGTGCCAGCAGCGTAGGGGACAGGGTACGTAACTACGAGCAGTACTTC.

The gene calls are TRBV5-5 and TRBJ1-1; D remains ambiguous. This CDR3 contains 15 residues. Trimming shortened V by 0 bases and J by 1 base, and 10 bases separated the two germline ends. Germline CDR1 reads SGHKS; CDR2 reads YYEKEE (reference sequence). The CDR3 here is CASSLGVGKNTEAFF. In DNA form, the CDR3 reads TGTGCCAGCAGCTTGGGGGTGGGCAAGAACACTGAAGCTTTCTTT.

This rearrangement joins TRBV5-1 to TRBJ2-2; TRBD1 matches at 7 bases. The germline V gene encodes CDR1 SGHRS and CDR2 YFSETQ. The CDR3 sequence is 14 residues long. Trimming at V came to 4 bases and at J to 7 bases, leaving 7 bases not matched to a gene. The CDR3, as DNA: TGCGCCAGCAGCATCCGGGACAGCGGCGGGGAGCTGTTTTTT. The encoded protein is CASSIRDSGGELFF.

Here the CDR3 reads CASSGTGTANEKLFF. As DNA, the CDR3 is TGTGCCAGCAGCGGGACGGGGACGGCTAATGAAAAACTGTTTTTT. V and J are TRBV3-1 (or the pseudogene TRBV3-2) and TRBJ1-4; possibly TRBD1 for D (5 bases). This CDR3 is 15 amino acids long. Germline-derived CDR1 and CDR2 are LGHDT and YNNKEL (reference sequence). Deletions cut 5 bases from V and 3 bases from J, with 13 bases between.

The DNA for the CDR3 is TGTGCCAGCAGTTCGCCCTTGGAAAGGGGTGTCACAGATACGCAGTATTTT. Translating it yields CASSSPLERGVTDTQYF. The chain joins TRBV27 to TRBJ2-3, with D tentatively TRBD1 (5 bases). Trimming left V 4 bases short and J 2 bases short, with 19 bases between. This CDR3 is built from 17 residues. Germline V gene data show CDR1 as MNHEY and CDR2 as SMNVEV (reference sequence).

The chain is built from TRBV12-3 or TRBV12-4 and TRBJ2-1, with D unresolved. The CDR3 is 11 amino acids. V was shortened by 10 bases and J by 9 bases, with 13 bases between the two germline ends. The CDR3 is CATSPLSEQFF. The CDR3 coding sequence is TGTGCCACCTCACCTCTGAGTGAGCAGTTCTTC.

The CDR3 DNA reads as TGTGCCAGTAGTATGATGGGAGTAAGCACAGATACGCAGTATTTT. Its protein is CASSMMGVSTDTQYF. The chain is built from TRBV19 and TRBJ2-3; a weak D match, TRBD2 (5 bases). V lost 3 bases, J lost 0 bases, and 10 bases lay in between. Germline lookup yields CDR1 LNHDA and CDR2 SQIVND (reference sequence). The CDR3 is 15 amino acids.

The V gene is TRBV10-3, the J gene TRBJ2-1; D call uncertain. This CDR3 is 14 amino acids long. V was clipped by 6 bases and J by 0 bases, with 9 bases between them. Germline V CDR1 and CDR2: ENHRY, SYGVKD. The CDR3 coding sequence is TGTGCCATCAGAAAAGAGAGCTCCTACAATGAGCAGTTCTTC. This encodes CAIRKESSYNEQFF.

This chain links TRBV30 with TRBJ2-3; D is possibly TRBD2 (5 bases). The length of the CDR3 is 14 residues. Trimming left V 0 bases short and J 4 bases short, with 11 bases between. Germline V CDR1 and CDR2: GTSNPN, SVGIG (reference sequence). The CDR3 DNA reads TGTGCCTGGAGTGTACTCGGGGTGCCAGATACGCAGTATTTT. Translated, it gives CAWSVLGVPDTQYF.

The V call is TRBV2, the J call TRBJ2-1, with 9 bases lining up with TRBD2. The ends lost 5 bases at V and 8 bases at J; junction bases unmatched: 7. CDR1 and CDR2 from the germline V gene are SNHLY and FYNNEI. The CDR3 totals 14 residues. The CDR3 sequence: CASSLAGGPDEQFF. The CDR3 DNA reads as TGTGCCAGCAGTCTGGCGGGAGGGCCGGATGAGCAGTTCTTC.

This sequence joins TRBV19 and TRBJ1-1; D gene ambiguous. Trimming stripped 7 bases from V and 3 bases from J, with 9 bases between. The CDR3 runs to 12 residues. Per the germline V gene, CDR1 is LNHDA and CDR2 is SQIVND (reference sequence). CDR3 bases: TGTGCCAGTAATATTGGCCACACTGAAGCTTTCTTT. Translation: CASNIGHTEAFF.

This clone was seen more than once but under ten times. The J gene is TRBJ1-6, the V gene TRBV4-3; D not certain. The V gene's germline CDR1 is LGHNA and CDR2 YSLEER. Trimming took 0 bases from V and 6 from J, leaving 3 bases between them. CDR3 length equals 13 residues. The CDR3 loop is CASSQEVNSPLHF. Here the CDR3 DNA reads TGCGCCAGCAGCCAAGAGGTTAATTCACCCCTCCACTTT.

The chain couples TRBV6-1 to TRBJ1-1, with 9 bases lining up with TRBD1. Germline CDR1 is MNHNS and CDR2 is SASEGT. The CDR3 length is 14 residues. The trim removed 3 bases at V and 10 bases at J, leaving 9 bases unmatched. The CDR3 coding sequence is TGTGCCAGCAGTGACCCTGGACAGGGGAAGGGAGCTTTCTTT. Translating gives CASSDPGQGKGAFF.

The table lists this clone with a count of one. The gene calls are TRBV2 and TRBJ2-1, with 7 bases lining up with TRBD1. Germline lookup yields CDR1 SNHLY and CDR2 FYNNEI. V lost 7 bases to trimming and J lost 8 bases; unmatched junction nucleotides: 8. The CDR3 covers 13 residues. CDR3 in amino acids: CASNEDRQHEQFF. The CDR3 DNA sequence: TGTGCCAGCAACGAGGACAGGCAGCATGAGCAGTTCTTC.

The rearrangement uses TRBV7-2 and TRBJ2-3; D tentatively reads TRBD1 or TRBD2 (5 bases each). Germline V gene data show CDR1 as SGHTA and CDR2 as FQGNSA. V gave up 2 bases and J gave up 2 bases, with 8 bases separating them. This CDR3 is built from 14 residues. CDR3 coding DNA: TGTGCCAGCAGCTTATCAGGGACCACAGATACGCAGTATTTT. Its translation is CASSLSGTTDTQYF.

The chain recombines TRBV6-1 with TRBJ1-1; TRBD1 is a possible D gene (5 bases). Germline V gene sequence: CDR1 MNHNS, CDR2 SASEGT. The V and J ends lost 2 bases and 7 bases respectively, with 17 bases between them. CDR3 length equals 15 residues. Here the CDR3 reads CASSELHFGTVEAFF. CDR3 bases: TGTGCCAGCAGTGAACTCCATTTTGGGACGGTTGAAGCTTTCTTT.

The J gene is TRBJ1-3, the V gene TRBV9, with 7 bases that match TRBD1. V lost 4 bases, J lost 4 bases, and 8 bases stayed unmatched. The CDR3 runs to 15 residues. Germline lookup yields CDR1 SGDLS and CDR2 YYNGEE. As DNA, the CDR3 is TGTGCCAGCAGCCCGACAGGGATCTCCGGAAACACCATATATTTT. Translation gives CASSPTGISGNTIYF.

This chain connects TRBV18 to TRBJ2-5, with 9 bases lining up with TRBD1. The ends lost 3 bases at V and 1 base at J; junction bases unmatched: 3. Germline lookup yields CDR1 KGHSH and CDR2 LQKENI. This CDR3 contains 15 residues. CDR3 in amino acids: CASSPSQGAQETQYF. In DNA form, the CDR3 reads TGTGCCAGCTCACCCTCACAGGGGGCCCAAGAGACCCAGTACTTC. Full variable domain (remainder filled in from reference TRBV18 and TRBJ2-5): NAGVMQNPRHLVRRRGQEARLRCSPMKGHSHVYWYRQLPEEGLKFMVYLQKENIIDESGMPKERFSAEFPKEGPSILRIQQVVRGDSAAYFCASSPSQGAQETQYFGPGTRLLVL.

The chain carries TRBV9 and TRBJ2-1, with D unclear. There are 15 residues in the CDR3. Germline V gene data show CDR1 as SGDLS and CDR2 as YYNGEE. Trimming shortened V by 0 bases and J by 0 bases, and 7 bases separated the two germline ends. The CDR3 here is CASSVEGGSYNEQFF. DNA for the CDR3: TGTGCCAGCAGCGTAGAAGGTGGCTCCTACAATGAGCAGTTCTTC.

The gene calls are TRBV5-1 and TRBJ1-4; a weak D match, TRBD1 (5 bases). From germline, CDR1 is SGHRS and CDR2 YFSETQ. Trimming took off 2 bases at V and 13 bases at J, with 21 bases between the two ends. The CDR3 covers 15 residues. CDR3 coding DNA: TGCGCCAGCAGCTTCTCGGGGCAGGCCCCAGGTGGACTGTTTTTT. Translated, it gives CASSFSGQAPGGLFF.

This chain joins TRBV3-1 (or the pseudogene TRBV3-2) and TRBJ2-1; the D is unclear. V was cut by 5 bases and J by 0 bases, with 14 bases left in between. This CDR3 is built from 16 residues. From germline, CDR1 is LGHDT and CDR2 YNNKEL (reference sequence). The CDR3 DNA is TGTGCCAGCAGCTTTGGACCCGCCAGCTCCTACAATGAGCAGTTCTTC. Translated, it gives CASSFGPASSYNEQFF.

This chain links TRBV5-4 with TRBJ2-3; perhaps TRBD1 as D (6 bases). The CDR3 has 15 amino acids. CDR1 and CDR2 (germline): SGHNT, YYREEE (reference sequence). V lost 4 bases, J lost 0 bases, and 12 bases lay in between. CDR3 in amino acids: CASSLRGTSTDTQYF. CDR3 DNA: TGTGCCAGCAGCCTCAGGGGCACTAGCACAGATACGCAGTATTTT.

The chain links TRBV10-1 to TRBJ2-1; D is perhaps TRBD2 (6 bases). The CDR3 spans 16 residues. V shed 5 bases and J shed 7 bases, with 21 bases lying between them. CDR1 and CDR2 (germline): WNHNN, SYGVQD (reference sequence). This CDR3 reads CASSFSSGTGGNEQFF. As DNA, the CDR3 is TGCGCCAGCAGTTTCTCATCCGGGACTGGAGGGAATGAGCAGTTCTTC.

This clone occurred once. V gene TRBV11-2 combines with J gene TRBJ1-6; D unresolved. V gave up 1 base and J gave up 4 bases, with 8 bases separating them. The germline CDR1 and CDR2 sequences are SGHAT and FQNNGV. The CDR3 is 15 residues long. CDR3 protein: CASSLARPYNSPLHF. The CDR3 DNA follows: TGTGCCAGCAGCTTAGCCAGGCCTTATAATTCACCCCTCCACTTT.

The chain joins TRBV30 to TRBJ2-7; D is unresolved. The CDR3 is made up of 10 amino acids. With 6 bases removed from V and 6 bases from J, the gap between germline ends came to 9 bases. CDR1 GTSNPN and CDR2 SVGIG come from the germline V gene (reference sequence). The chain's CDR3 is CACLGCEQYF. The DNA of the CDR3 is TGTGCCTGCCTAGGGTGCGAGCAGTACTTC.